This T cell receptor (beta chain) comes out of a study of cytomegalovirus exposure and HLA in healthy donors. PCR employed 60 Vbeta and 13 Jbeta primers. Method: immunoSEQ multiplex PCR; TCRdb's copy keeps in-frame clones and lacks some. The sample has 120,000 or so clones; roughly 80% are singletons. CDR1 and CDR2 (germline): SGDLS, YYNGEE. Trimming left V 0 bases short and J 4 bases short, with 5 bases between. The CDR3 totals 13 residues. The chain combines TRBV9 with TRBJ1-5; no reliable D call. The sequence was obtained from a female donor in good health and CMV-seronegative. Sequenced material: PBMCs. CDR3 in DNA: TGTGCCAGCAGCGTAGATATGAATCAGCCCCAGCATTTT. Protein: CASSVDMNQPQHF. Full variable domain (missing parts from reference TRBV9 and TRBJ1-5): DSGVTQTPKHLITATGQRVTLRCSPRSGDLSVYWYQQSLDQGLQFLIQYYNGEERAKGNILERFSAQQFPDLHSELNLSSLELGDSALYFCASSVDMNQPQHFGDGTRLSIL.